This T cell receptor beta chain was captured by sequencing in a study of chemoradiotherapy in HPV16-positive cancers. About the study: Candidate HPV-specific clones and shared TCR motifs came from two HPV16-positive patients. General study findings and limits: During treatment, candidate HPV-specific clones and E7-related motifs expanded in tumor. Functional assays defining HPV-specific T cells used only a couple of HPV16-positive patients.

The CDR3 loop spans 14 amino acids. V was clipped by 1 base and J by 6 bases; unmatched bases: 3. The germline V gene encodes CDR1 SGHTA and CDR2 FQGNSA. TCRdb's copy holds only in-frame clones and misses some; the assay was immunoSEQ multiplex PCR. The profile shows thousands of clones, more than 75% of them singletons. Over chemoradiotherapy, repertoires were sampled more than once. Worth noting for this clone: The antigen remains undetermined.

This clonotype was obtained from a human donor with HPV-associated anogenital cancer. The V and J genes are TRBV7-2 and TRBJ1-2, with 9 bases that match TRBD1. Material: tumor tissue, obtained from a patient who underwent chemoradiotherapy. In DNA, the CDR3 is TGTGCCAGCAGCTTAGACAGGGGGCCTGATGGCTACACCTTC. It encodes CASSLDRGPDGYTF.